This T cell receptor (beta chain) was sequenced during a study of cytomegalovirus exposure and HLA in healthy donors (dated by TCRdb to the late 2010s). Background for the entire study: An earlier analysis of several hundred of the donors reported 276 Gb of sequence data and roughly 120 million unique TCR beta sequences obtained from about 180 million T cells. Donor age, sex, ethnicity and CMV serostatus were compiled together with the repertoire data. All discovery cohort repertoires had been generated using a single sequencing platform. A later analysis re-analyzed previously published TCR beta repertoires from 650 to 800 donors and added high-resolution HLA genotyping to study TCR occurrence patterns. Among the roughly 410 genotyped donors, 75% to 90% belonged to the genetic ancestry cluster associated with self-reported Caucasian donors. Typing coverage differed by locus: A, B, C, DRB1 and DQB1 were typed in roughly 620-640 donors, DQA1 in about 500, DPA1 in 600 to 610, and DPB1 in roughly 470. A separate validation cohort of over a hundred different subjects was used in addition to the 666-subject first cohort. An earlier analysis of around 580 of the donors used high-throughput TCR beta sequencing to judge whether each TCR beta V gene segment behaved as functional or pseudogenic. An early release covering approximately 600 HLA-typed donors comprised about 300 gigabases of sequencing data and around 80 million unique TCR sequences. The study was designed to test whether signatures of past pathogen exposure could be identified by cataloging public T cell receptors. About 5 DR-DQ haplotypes were handled as single units for association and clustering, since linkage in the cohort was strong. High-throughput TCR immunosequencing, statistical association of individual TCRs with disease status, and machine learning were combined to predict cytomegalovirus infection status. Using immunosequencing, the study profiled T cell repertoires from roughly 650 subjects and related those repertoires to cytomegalovirus serostatus. The later analysis used no new phenotypic data to find candidate immune exposures, relying instead on TCR beta sequences and their occurrence across donors. Both class I and class II loci were covered by HLA typing, at four-digit resolution. On average, roughly 240,000 unique TCR beta nucleotide sequences were sequenced per donor among fewer than 500 genotyped donors of the cohort, with roughly 20% of those sequences being non-productive. A later genetic analysis took genome-wide SNP genotypes for about 55% of the 666 donors and used that subset as a discovery cohort. What the work shows at the level of the full study, not this receptor alone: The earlier analysis of about 600 of the donors excluded fewer than 20 rarely observed V segments, including chromosome 9 orphons, because counts were too low. A later analysis reported that several top co-occurrence clusters appeared linked to parvovirus B19, influenza, CMV and Epstein-Barr virus. V-gene and J-gene trimming of TCR beta chains was associated with a missense DCLRE1C variant in a later genetic analysis, and the association was replicated in an independent cohort. Three of the identified cytomegalovirus-associated TCR beta chains were confirmed in vitro to be specific for cytomegalovirus antigens. In both the original and validation cohorts, the classifier was reported to diagnose cytomegalovirus status with high specificity and sensitivity. An earlier analysis of approximately 500 of the donors showed that most TCR beta V segments appeared in productive rearrangements either about 87% or about 30% of the time, which broadly matched IMGT annotations. Assigning TCR associations to individual alleles was difficult when HLA alleles, especially DR and DQ, strongly co-occurred. A later analysis found that most CMV-associated TCR beta chains appeared HLA-restricted, with HLA associations seemingly driven largely by CMV exposure. The only immune exposure information available for the cohort was CMV serostatus. A later genetic analysis reported fewer N-insertions in productive TCRs among donors in an Asian-associated ancestry cluster than the roughly 620-donor mean. A total of about 180 TCR beta chains were listed by the study as associated with cytomegalovirus. The cohort was sequenced for TCR beta chains only, and without alpha or paired-chain data the features that could be detected were limited. Correlated functional status among segregating V segments might reflect linkage disequilibrium, but an unknown experimental factor could not be ruled out. In a later analysis, the rate of TCR association differed among HLA loci, with DRB1 alleles having the most associated TCRs and HLA-C alleles having the fewest. In a later analysis, some 18,000 TCR beta sequences were associated with specific HLA alleles at a false discovery rate of 0.05. A further reported finding was that TCR beta sequences accurately predicted the HLA-A and HLA-B alleles for most subjects in the first cohort. HLA typing was unavailable for some donors at each locus, so association tests used only the typed subset. Presence/absence analyses assumed roughly uniform sequencing depth across donors, an assumption that may not hold. While some public TCRs were present in many individuals, most TCR sequences turned up only very rarely across donors. Some IMGT-functional V segments, including TRBV6-2 and TRBV6-3, could not be told apart with the 87-base-pair reads, so those segments were excluded. In a later analysis, HLA-associated TCR beta chains showed more clonal expansion and lower generation probabilities than non-associated chains that were equally common. The sequencing pipeline was judged likely to have produced a cluster of highly shared sequence variants as a technical artifact. According to the authors, the approach could potentially be generalized to other disease states and immunological phenotypes.

This clone showed up just once. Its antigen remains unidentified. Base-call qualities are not available, and no considerably larger clone is one nucleotide away. The cohort comprised 670 or so healthy bone marrow donors. At the time of sampling, all cohort members were nominally healthy, though unrecorded immune exposures were likely present. The donor tested CMV seronegative and was one of the 352 seronegative cohort members. Each donor provided a peripheral blood sample, and peripheral blood mononuclear cells were used for TCR beta sequencing. The Qiagen DNeasy Blood Extraction Kit was used to extract genomic DNA from the blood cell samples. Compared with germline, V lacks 5 bases and J lacks 4 bases; bases without a gene match: 5. From the cysteine through the phenylalanine, the CDR3 covers 15 amino acids. Just CDR3 DNA is preserved here, 45 bases in frame from base 1. Reading the germline V gene gives CDR1 MGHDK and CDR2 SYGVNS.

To prepare the library, the immunoSEQ multiplex PCR assay was applied. The multiplex PCR relied on a mix of 60 forward primers for TCR Vbeta segments and 13 reverse primers for TCR Jbeta segments. A multiplex PCR assay on genomic DNA amplified the CDR3 region of rearranged TCR beta genes. On the Illumina HiSeq System, the amplified TCR beta libraries were sequenced as 87-base-pair reads. The paper's data handling went like this. A later analysis counted some 80 million unique TCR beta chains across the 666 repertoires, and 10 million to 11 million of these chains were shared by at least two donors. To remove PCR and sequencing errors, raw reads were error-corrected and collapsed into unique sequences using a nearest-neighbor algorithm that merged closely related sequences. V, D and J gene segments were assigned by aligning CDR3 sequences to IMGT reference sequences. For a sequence to be retained, a match of at least six nucleotides was required to both a V gene segment and a J gene segment. A rearrangement counted as productive if the CDR3 had no stop codons and remained in frame with V and J, and every other rearrangement counted as non-productive. CDR3 was defined according to IMGT convention as the region running from the second conserved V-encoded cysteine to the conserved J-encoded phenylalanine. In an earlier analysis of more than 550 of the donors, sequences lacking an unambiguous match to a single V gene segment were excluded. An earlier analysis of a few hundred of the donors classified V segments as functional when productive rearrangements were above 56.7% and as segregating when the standard deviation between donors was above 5%. A statistical classification framework was developed to diagnose cytomegalovirus status using the catalog of TCR beta chain sequences. A later analysis assigned V and J genes by comparing TCR nucleotide sequences with IMGT/GENE-DB human TR gene sequences. The TCRdist pipeline was used in a later analysis to assign CDR3 sequences and most-parsimonious VDJ recombination scenarios. A later analysis defined each TCR beta chain by its CDR3 amino acid sequence plus V-gene family, and excluded reads lacking a unique V-gene family. To address suspected cross-contamination and a sequencing artifact, a later analysis removed a few hundred highly shared, low-generation-probability nucleotide sequences. For each public chain, a later analysis derived a clonal expansion index from normalized ranks of inferred template counts within each repertoire. In a later analysis, generation probabilities were computed with a VDJ recombination model fitted to out-of-frame rearrangements, and the resulting probabilities were checked against IGoR. Hypergeometric tests were used in a later analysis to score TCR-TCR, TCR-HLA and TCR-CMV co-occurrence, with a repertoire-size bias correction applied to the TCR pairs. A later analysis estimated false discovery rates by permuting HLA or CMV assignments 20 times. In a later analysis, co-occurring TCRs were grouped with DBSCAN, and TCRdist sequence similarity was added when clustering was performed within HLA-allele-positive subsets. For co-occurrence clustering, repertoires with fewer than 30,000 or more than 120,000 public chains were excluded, along with several repertoires with anomalous nucleotide sharing. As stored in TCRdb, this immuneACCESS dataset retains in-frame rearrangements with V and J assigned. A fraction of the clones does not appear; measured against another copy, unresolved V genes explain less than half of the discrepancy, and the remainder lacks a known reason. V and J calls and clone size follow that table, whereas D and trimming were derived from the DNA. The sample profile shows some 150,000 clones; about 81% of them were found once. Of the sample, roughly 7.3% falls within the top ten clones.

The TCR originated in a man between 25 and 39 years old in good health and CMV-seronegative. Sequencing used PBMCs. The rearranged chain carries TRBV25-1 and TRBJ2-6; 7 nucleotides in the junction match TRBD1. The CDR3 here reads CASSTTGSGANVLTF. The bases are TGTGCCAGCAGTACGACAGGGTCCGGGGCCAACGTCCTGACTTTC.